Listed below are T cell receptor beta chains from one sample, sequenced in a study of radiotherapy plus CTLA-4 blockade in lung cancer. TCRdb keeps only in-frame clones here, not all; method: immunoSEQ multiplex PCR. The sample has roughly 100,000 clones, 85% to 90% seen once. The sample here was peripheral blood, taken from a patient treated with radiotherapy plus ipilimumab. All receptors come from a human donor with non-small cell lung cancer that progressed on radiotherapy plus ipilimumab. Some clones in this sample may be carry-over from other donors' samples. Both conserved end residues are part of each CDR3. Each record gives: V gene, clone size, J gene, D gene, CDR3 protein, CDR3 DNA. A D gene is named only where the DNA matches it firmly. Rows give clone size only sometimes, using once, few, many, or a class for an expanded clone.

>TRBV6-1|once|TRBJ1-6|.
CATRVSYNSPLHF
TGTGCCACCCGGGTCTCCTATAATTCACCCCTCCACTTT
>TRBV28|once|TRBJ2-7|TRBD1
CASSPGDSQNEQYF
TGTGCCAGCAGCCCAGGGGACAGCCAGAACGAGCAGTACTTC
>TRBV6-5|.|TRBJ2-7|TRBD1
CASSDYRGSYEQYF
TGTGCCAGCAGTGACTACAGGGGCTCCTACGAGCAGTACTTC
>TRBV4-3|.|TRBJ1-2|.
CASSQDRNYGYTF
TGCGCCAGCAGCCAAGATCGGAACTATGGCTACACCTTC
>TRBV9|.|TRBJ2-2|.
CASSVEHGGGNTGELFF
TGTGCCAGCAGCGTAGAGCATGGGGGTGGGAACACCGGGGAGCTGTTTTTT
>TRBV2|.|TRBJ2-7|.
CASSDRGLDEQYF
TGTGCCAGCAGTGACAGGGGACTCGACGAGCAGTACTTC
>TRBV6-5|.|TRBJ2-7|TRBD1
CASSLTGGFYEQYF
TGTGCCAGCAGCCTAACAGGGGGTTTCTACGAGCAGTACTTC
>TRBV4-1|once|TRBJ1-2|.
CASSQEVQGFLGYTF
TGCGCCAGCAGCCAAGAAGTACAGGGATTTCTTGGCTACACCTTC
>TRBV7-5|.|TRBJ1-6|.
CVRSHLRGSYNSPLHF
TGTGTCAGAAGCCATTTACGGGGTTCCTATAATTCACCCCTCCACTTT
>TRBV25-1|few|TRBJ1-5|.
CASSPSGSFQPQHF
TGTGCCAGCAGCCCGTCCGGTTCTTTTCAGCCCCAGCATTTT
>TRBV7-2|.|TRBJ2-4|TRBD1
CASSPRDRGNIQYF
TGTGCCAGCAGCCCTAGGGACAGGGGGAACATTCAGTACTTC
>TRBV7-2|.|TRBJ1-2|.
CASSLSLTSGYGYTF
TGTGCCAGCAGCTTATCCCTTACCTCGGGGTATGGCTACACCTTC
>TRBV7-8|.|TRBJ1-2|.
CASSLRTVISYGYTF
TGTGCCAGCAGCCTCCGGACAGTAATAAGTTATGGCTACACCTTC
>TRBV4-2|.|TRBJ1-2|.
CASSPVENTYGYTF
TGTGCCAGCAGCCCGGTCGAGAACACCTATGGCTACACCTTC
>TRBV4-3|.|TRBJ1-3|.
CASSQGGITNTIYF
TGCGCCAGCAGCCAAGGGGGTATCACAAACACCATATATTTT
>TRBV6-5|.|TRBJ1-2|.
CASSLVGARNYGYTF
TGTGCCAGCAGTTTGGTGGGGGCCCGGAACTATGGCTACACCTTC
>TRBV6-6|.|TRBJ1-2|.
CASSPKESANYGYTF
TGTGCCAGCAGCCCCAAGGAGAGCGCGAACTATGGCTACACCTTC
>TRBV6-5|.|TRBJ1-2|TRBD1
CASSSTGGLSYGYTF
TGTGCCAGCAGTTCGACAGGGGGCTTGAGTTATGGCTACACCTTC
>TRBV7-8|.|TRBJ2-5|.
CASSLDRTETQYF
TGTGCCAGCAGCTTAGACCGAACAGAGACCCAGTACTTC
>TRBV9|.|TRBJ1-1|.
CASSADTHTEAFF
TGTGCCAGCAGCGCCGACACTCACACTGAAGCTTTCTTT
>TRBV9|.|TRBJ2-7|TRBD1
CASSPGQGAYEQYF
TGTGCCAGCAGCCCCGGACAGGGGGCCTACGAGCAGTACTTC
>TRBV19|.|TRBJ1-3|.
CASKVSGLRNTIYF
TGTGCCAGTAAGGTCTCGGGGCTGAGAAACACCATATATTTT
>TRBV6-6|.|TRBJ1-2|.
CASSYSFGRGYGYTF
TGTGCCAGCAGTTACTCGTTTGGCAGGGGCTATGGCTACACCTTC
>TRBV5-1|.|TRBJ2-1|TRBD2
CASSAMYVAGYNEQFF
TGCGCCAGCAGTGCCATGTACGTAGCGGGGTACAATGAGCAGTTCTTC
>TRBV4-3|few|TRBJ2-3|TRBD2
CASSQDVGLAGHSSTDTQYF
TGCGCCAGCAGCCAAGATGTGGGACTAGCGGGGCACTCTAGCACAGATACGCAGTATTTT